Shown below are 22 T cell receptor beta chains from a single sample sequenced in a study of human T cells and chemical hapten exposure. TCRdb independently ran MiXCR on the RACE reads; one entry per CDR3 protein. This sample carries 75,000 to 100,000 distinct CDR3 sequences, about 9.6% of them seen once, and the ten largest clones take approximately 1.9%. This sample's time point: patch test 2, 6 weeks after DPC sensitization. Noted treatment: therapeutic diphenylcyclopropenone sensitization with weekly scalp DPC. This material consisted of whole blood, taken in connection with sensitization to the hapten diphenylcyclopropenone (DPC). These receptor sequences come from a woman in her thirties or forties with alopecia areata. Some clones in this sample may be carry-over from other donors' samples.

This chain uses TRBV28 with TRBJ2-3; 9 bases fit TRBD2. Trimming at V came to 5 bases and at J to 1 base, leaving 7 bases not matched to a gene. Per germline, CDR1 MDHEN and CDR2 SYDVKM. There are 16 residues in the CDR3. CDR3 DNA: TGTGCCAGCAGTCCGAACAGACTAGCGGGCACAGATACGCAGTATTTT. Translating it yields CASSPNRLAGTDTQYF.

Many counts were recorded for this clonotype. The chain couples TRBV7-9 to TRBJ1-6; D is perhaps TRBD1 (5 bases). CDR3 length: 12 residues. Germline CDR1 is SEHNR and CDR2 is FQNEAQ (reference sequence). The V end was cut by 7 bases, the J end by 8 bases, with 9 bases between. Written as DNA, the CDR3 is TGTGCCAGCACGGGGGGGGATTCACCCCTCCACTTT. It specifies CASTGGDSPLHF.

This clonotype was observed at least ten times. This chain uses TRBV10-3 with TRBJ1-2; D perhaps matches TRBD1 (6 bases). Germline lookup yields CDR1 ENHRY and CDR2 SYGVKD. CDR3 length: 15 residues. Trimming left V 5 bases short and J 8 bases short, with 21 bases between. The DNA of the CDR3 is TGTGCCATCAGTTCGTCCGGGGGCGATCAGTCCGGCTACACCTTC. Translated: CAISSSGGDQSGYTF.

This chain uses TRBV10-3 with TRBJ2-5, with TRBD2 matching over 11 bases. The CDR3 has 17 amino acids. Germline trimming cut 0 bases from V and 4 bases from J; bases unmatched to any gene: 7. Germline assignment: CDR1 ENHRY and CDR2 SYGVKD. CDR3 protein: CAISESGLAEEAETQYF. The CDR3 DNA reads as TGTGCCATCAGTGAGTCGGGACTAGCGGAAGAGGCAGAGACCCAGTACTTC.

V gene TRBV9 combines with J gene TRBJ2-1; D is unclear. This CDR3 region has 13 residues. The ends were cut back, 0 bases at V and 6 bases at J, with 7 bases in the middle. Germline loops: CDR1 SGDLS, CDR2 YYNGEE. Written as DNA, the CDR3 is TGTGCCAGCAGCGTAGACATCCTCAATGAGCAGTTCTTC. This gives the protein CASSVDILNEQFF.

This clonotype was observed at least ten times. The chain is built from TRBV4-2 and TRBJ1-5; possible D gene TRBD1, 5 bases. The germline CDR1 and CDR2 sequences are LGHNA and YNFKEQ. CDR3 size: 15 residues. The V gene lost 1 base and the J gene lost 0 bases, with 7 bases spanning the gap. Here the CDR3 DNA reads TGTGCCAGCAGCCAAGCACAGGATAGCAATCAGCCCCAGCATTTT. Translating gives CASSQAQDSNQPQHF.

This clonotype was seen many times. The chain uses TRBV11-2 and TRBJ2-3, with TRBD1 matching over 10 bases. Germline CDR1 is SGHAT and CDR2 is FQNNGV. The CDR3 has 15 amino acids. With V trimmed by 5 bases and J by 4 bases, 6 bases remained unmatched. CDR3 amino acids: CASSPTGTGADTQYF. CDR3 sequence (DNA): TGTGCCAGCAGCCCTACCGGGACAGGGGCAGATACGCAGTATTTT. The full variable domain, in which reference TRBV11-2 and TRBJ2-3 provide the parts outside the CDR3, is EAGVAQSPRYKIIEKRQSVAFWCNPISGHATLYWYQQILGQGPKLLIQFQNNGVVDDSQLPKDRFSAERLKGVDSTLKIQPAKLEDSAVYLCASSPTGTGADTQYFGPGTRLTVL.

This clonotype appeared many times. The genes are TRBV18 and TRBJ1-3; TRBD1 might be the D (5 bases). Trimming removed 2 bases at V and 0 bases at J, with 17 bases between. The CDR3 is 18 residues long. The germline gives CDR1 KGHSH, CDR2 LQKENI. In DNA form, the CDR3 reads TGTGCCAGCTCACCAAGGGGCCTAAGCGACAACTCTGGAAACACCATATATTTT. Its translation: CASSPRGLSDNSGNTIYF.

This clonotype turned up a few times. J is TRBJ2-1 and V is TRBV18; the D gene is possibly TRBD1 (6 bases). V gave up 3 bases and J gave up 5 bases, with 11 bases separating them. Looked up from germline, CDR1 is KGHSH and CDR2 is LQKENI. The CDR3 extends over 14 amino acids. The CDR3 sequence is CASSPAGVDNEQFF. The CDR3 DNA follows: TGTGCCAGCTCACCGGCAGGGGTGGACAATGAGCAGTTCTTC. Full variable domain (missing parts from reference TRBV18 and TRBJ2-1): NAGVMQNPRHLVRRRGQEARLRCSPMKGHSHVYWYRQLPEEGLKFMVYLQKENIIDESGMPKERFSAEFPKEGPSILRIQQVVRGDSAAYFCASSPAGVDNEQFFGPGTRLTVL.

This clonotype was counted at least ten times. The DNA of the CDR3 is TGCAGTGCTATTGACAGCGGGCTCGGTGAAGCTTTCTTT. It is translated as CSAIDSGLGEAFF. The chain combines TRBV20-1 with TRBJ1-1; possibly TRBD1 for D (5 bases). CDR1 DFQATT and CDR2 SNEGSKA come from the germline V gene (reference sequence). The CDR3 sequence is 13 residues long. V was shortened by 4 bases and J by 7 bases, with 16 bases between the two germline ends.

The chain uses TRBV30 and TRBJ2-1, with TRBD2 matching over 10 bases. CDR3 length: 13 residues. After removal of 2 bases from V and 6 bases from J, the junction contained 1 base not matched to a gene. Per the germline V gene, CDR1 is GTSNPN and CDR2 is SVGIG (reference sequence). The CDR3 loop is CAWSSGRANEQFF. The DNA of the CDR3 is TGTGCCTGGAGTAGCGGGAGGGCCAATGAGCAGTTCTTC.

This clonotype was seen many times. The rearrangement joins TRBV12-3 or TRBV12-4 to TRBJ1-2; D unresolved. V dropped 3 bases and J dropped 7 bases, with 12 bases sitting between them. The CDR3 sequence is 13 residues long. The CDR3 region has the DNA TGTGCCAGCAGTTTCTCCTCACTGAGTGGCTACACCTTC. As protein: CASSFSSLSGYTF.

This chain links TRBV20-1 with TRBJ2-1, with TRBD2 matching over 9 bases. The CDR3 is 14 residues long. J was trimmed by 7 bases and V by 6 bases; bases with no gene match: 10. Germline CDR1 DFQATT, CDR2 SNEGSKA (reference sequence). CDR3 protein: CSALLSGRINEQFF. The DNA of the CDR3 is TGCAGTGCCCTTCTTAGCGGGAGAATTAATGAGCAGTTCTTC.

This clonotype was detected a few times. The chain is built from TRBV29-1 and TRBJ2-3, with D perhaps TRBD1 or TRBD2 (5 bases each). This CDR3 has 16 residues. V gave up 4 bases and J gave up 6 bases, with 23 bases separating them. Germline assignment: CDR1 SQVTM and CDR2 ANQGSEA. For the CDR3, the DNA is TGCAGCGTTGTATTAGGGGACCGCCTTGCTTATGATACGCAGTATTTT. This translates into CSVVLGDRLAYDTQYF.

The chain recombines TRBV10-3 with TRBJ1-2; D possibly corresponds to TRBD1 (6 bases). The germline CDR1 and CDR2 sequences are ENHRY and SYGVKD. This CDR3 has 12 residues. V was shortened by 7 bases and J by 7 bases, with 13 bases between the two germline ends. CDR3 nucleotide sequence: TGTGCCATCACGCCAGGGGAGGGTGGCTACACCTTC. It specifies CAITPGEGGYTF.

The CDR3 sequence is CASREGYYEQYF. The CDR3 coding sequence is TGTGCCAGCAGAGAGGGGTACTACGAGCAGTACTTC. This chain joins TRBV28 and TRBJ2-7; D is perhaps TRBD1 or TRBD2 (5 bases each). V was pared by 6 bases and J by 3 bases, with 9 bases between. Germline lookup yields CDR1 MDHEN and CDR2 SYDVKM. CDR3 length equals 12 residues.

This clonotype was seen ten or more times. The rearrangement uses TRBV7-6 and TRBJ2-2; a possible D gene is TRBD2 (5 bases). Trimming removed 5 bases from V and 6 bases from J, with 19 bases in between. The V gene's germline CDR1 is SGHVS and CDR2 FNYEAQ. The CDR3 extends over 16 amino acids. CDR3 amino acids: CASSPVPLSASGELFF. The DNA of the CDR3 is TGTGCCAGCAGCCCCGTTCCCCTTAGCGCGTCCGGGGAGCTGTTTTTT.

CDR3 sequence (DNA): TGTGCCAGCAGACCGATCGGACTAGCGGGAGAACCCGAGCAGTACTTC. Its translation is CASRPIGLAGEPEQYF. The gene calls are TRBV14 and TRBJ2-7; 13 nucleotides align to TRBD2. CDR1 is SGHDN and CDR2 is FVKESK in the germline V gene. The length of the CDR3 is 16 residues. V lost 6 bases to trimming and J lost 6 bases; unmatched junction nucleotides: 11.

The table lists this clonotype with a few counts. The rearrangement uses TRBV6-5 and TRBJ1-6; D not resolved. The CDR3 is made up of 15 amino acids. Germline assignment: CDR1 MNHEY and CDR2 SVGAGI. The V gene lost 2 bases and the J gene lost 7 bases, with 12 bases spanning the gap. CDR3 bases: TGTGCCAGCAGTTACATGCGGAACCTGAATTCACCCCTCCACTTT. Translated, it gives CASSYMRNLNSPLHF.

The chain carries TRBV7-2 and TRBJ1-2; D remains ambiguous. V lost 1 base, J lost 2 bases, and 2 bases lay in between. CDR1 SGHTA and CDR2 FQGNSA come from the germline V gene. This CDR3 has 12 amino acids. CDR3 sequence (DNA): TGTGCCAGCAGCTTAGTCAACTATGGCTACACCTTC. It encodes CASSLVNYGYTF.

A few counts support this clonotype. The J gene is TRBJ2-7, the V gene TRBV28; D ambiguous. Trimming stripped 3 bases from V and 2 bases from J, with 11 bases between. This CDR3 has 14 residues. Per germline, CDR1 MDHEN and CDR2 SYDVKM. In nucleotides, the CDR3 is TGTGCCAGCAGTTTCCCAGTCCCCCCCTACGAGCAGTACTTC. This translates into CASSFPVPPYEQYF.

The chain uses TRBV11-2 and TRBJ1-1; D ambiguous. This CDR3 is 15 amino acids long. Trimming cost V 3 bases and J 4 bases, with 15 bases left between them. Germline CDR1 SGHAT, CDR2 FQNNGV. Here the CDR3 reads CASSFAFVQITEAFF. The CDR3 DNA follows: TGTGCCAGCAGCTTCGCATTCGTACAGATCACTGAAGCTTTCTTT. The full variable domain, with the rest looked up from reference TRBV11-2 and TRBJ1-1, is EAGVAQSPRYKIIEKRQSVAFWCNPISGHATLYWYQQILGQGPKLLIQFQNNGVVDDSQLPKDRFSAERLKGVDSTLKIQPAKLEDSAVYLCASSFAFVQITEAFFGQGTRLTVV.